This T cell receptor (beta chain) appears in the sequencing data of a study of T cell repertoires in cytomegalovirus infection. As for the study in general: CMV epitopes, recently identified HLA-C-restricted and well-studied HLA-B-restricted, were used. Study-level points and caveats: HLA-C-restricted TCR beta clonotypes specific for CMV led the ex vivo response.

This clonotype was observed a handful of times. Antigen specificity is unknown. The ends were cut back, 5 bases at V and 4 bases at J, with 8 bases in the middle. CDR1 and CDR2 (germline): SGHTA, FQGNSA. There are 12 residues in the CDR3. MiXCR, applied by TCRdb to the reads, yields one record per CDR3 protein. The sample consists of about 310,000 distinct CDR3 sequences, about 25% of them appearing once. The clonotype was recovered from a human donor in good health (CMV status not recorded). Some clones in this sample may be carry-over from other donors' samples. Source: cultured PBMCs, taken from culture after CMV antigen stimulation. This rearrangement joins TRBV7-2 to TRBJ1-2; no reliable D call. This CDR3 reads CASSPLSYGYTF. The CDR3 bases are TGTGCCAGCAGCCCCTTGAGCTATGGCTACACCTTC.